This T cell receptor beta chain appears in the sequencing data of a study of radiotherapy plus CTLA-4 blockade in lung cancer. Repertoires were generated with immunoSEQ multiplex PCR, while TCRdb's copy carries only in-frame clones and drops some. The sample lists 50,000 to 65,000 clones, approximately 80% seen once, with 15% to 20% in the top ten. J was trimmed by 0 bases and V by 6 bases; bases with no gene match: 5. CDR1 is MNHEY, CDR2 SVGAGI, per germline. This CDR3 contains 15 residues. The J gene is TRBJ1-5, the V gene TRBV6-5; 7 nucleotides line up with TRBD1. This clonotype originated in a human donor with non-small cell lung cancer who had a complete response to radiotherapy plus ipilimumab. The input for sequencing was peripheral blood, taken from a patient treated with radiotherapy plus ipilimumab. CDR3 DNA sequence: TGTGCCAGCAGCCCGGACAGGTTTAGCAATCAGCCCCAGCATTTT. Protein sequence: CASSPDRFSNQPQHF.